This TCR beta chain derives from a study of blood T cells in healthy people across ages. Study results and caveats: Expanded clonotype changes were possibly confounded by unknown donor CMV status.

A J-beta primer mix and a sample-barcoded 5' primer were used in a second PCR of roughly 7 to 12 cycles. Every molecule of cDNA carried a tag from a template-switch adaptor with 12 random nucleotides. TCRdb ran MiXCR on the 5' RACE reads and lists one entry per CDR3 protein. There are fewer than 950,000 distinct CDR3 sequences in the sample; 40% to 65% occur only once, and about 42% lies in the top ten. Samples had at least 7 million PBMCs isolated from them. Extracted total RNA amounted to at least 6 micrograms for each sample. As to this clonotype: The antigen is unknown.

V gave up 10 bases and J gave up 4 bases, with 16 bases separating them. The CDR3 sequence is 13 residues long. Germline CDR1 is MNHEY and CDR2 is SMNVEV (reference sequence). Sequencing was carried out using blood. This sequence was found in an elderly man in good health. The chain recombines TRBV27 with TRBJ1-1, with a possible D match to TRBD1 (5 bases). The CDR3, as DNA: TGTGCCACTTCGGTGATGGGGCGCACTGAAGCTTTCTTT. The encoded protein is CATSVMGRTEAFF.